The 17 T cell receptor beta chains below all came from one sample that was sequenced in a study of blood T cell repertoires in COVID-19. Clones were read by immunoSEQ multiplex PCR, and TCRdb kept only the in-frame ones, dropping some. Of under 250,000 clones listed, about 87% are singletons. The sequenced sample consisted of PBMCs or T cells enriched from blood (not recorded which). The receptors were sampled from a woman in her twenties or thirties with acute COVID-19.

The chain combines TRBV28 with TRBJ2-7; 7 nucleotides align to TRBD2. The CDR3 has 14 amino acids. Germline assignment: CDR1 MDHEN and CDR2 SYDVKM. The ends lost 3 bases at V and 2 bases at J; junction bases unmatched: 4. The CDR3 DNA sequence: TGTGCCAGCAGTTTGGGGGGGGGACCCTACGAGCAGTACTTC. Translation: CASSLGGGPYEQYF.

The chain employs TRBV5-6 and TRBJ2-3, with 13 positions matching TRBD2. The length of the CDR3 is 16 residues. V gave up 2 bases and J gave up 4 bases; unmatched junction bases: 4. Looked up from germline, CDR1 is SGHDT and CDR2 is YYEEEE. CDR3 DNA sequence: TGTGCCAGCAGCTTAATCACTAGCGGGGGGGCAGATACGCAGTATTTT. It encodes CASSLITSGGADTQYF.

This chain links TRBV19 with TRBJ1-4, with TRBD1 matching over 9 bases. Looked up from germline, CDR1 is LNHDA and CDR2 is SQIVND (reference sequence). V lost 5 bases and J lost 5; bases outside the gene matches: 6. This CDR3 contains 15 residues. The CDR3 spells CASSAPGTGNEKLFF. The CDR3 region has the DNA TGTGCCAGTAGTGCACCGGGGACAGGGAATGAAAAACTGTTTTTT.

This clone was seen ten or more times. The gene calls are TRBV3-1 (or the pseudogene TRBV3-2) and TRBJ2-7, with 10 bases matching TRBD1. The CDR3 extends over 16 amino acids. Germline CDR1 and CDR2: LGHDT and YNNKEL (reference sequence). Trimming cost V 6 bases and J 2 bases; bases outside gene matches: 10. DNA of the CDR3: TGTGCCAGCAGTCTAACATGGGGACAGGGGACCTACGAGCAGTACTTC. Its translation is CASSLTWGQGTYEQYF.

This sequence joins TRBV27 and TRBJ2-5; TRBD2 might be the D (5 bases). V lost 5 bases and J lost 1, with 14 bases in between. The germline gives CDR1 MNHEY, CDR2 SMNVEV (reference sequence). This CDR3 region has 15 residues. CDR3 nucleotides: TGTGCCAGCAGTCCCGCCCCGAGGGCCCAAGAGACCCAGTACTTC. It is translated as CASSPAPRAQETQYF.

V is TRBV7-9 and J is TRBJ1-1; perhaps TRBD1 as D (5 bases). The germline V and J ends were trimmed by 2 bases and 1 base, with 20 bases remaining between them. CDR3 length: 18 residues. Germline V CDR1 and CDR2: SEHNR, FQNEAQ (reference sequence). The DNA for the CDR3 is TGTGCCAGCAGCTTAAAACGAAGGGGCAAGGAGGGGAACACTGAAGCTTTCTTT. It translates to CASSLKRRGKEGNTEAFF.

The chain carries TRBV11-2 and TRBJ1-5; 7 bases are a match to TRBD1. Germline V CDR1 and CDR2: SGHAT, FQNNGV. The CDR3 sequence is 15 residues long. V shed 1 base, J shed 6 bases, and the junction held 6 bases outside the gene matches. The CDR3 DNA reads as TGTGCCAGCAGCTTAGGACAGGGTACGGGTCAGCCCCAGCATTTT. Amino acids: CASSLGQGTGQPQHF.

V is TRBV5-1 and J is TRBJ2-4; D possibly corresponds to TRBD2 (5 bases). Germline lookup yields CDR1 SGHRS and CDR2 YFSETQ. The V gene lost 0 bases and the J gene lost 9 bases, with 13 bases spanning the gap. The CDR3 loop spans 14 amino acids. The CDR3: CASSLGDGGGIQYF. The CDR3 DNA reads TGCGCCAGCAGCTTGGGAGACGGAGGAGGCATTCAGTACTTC. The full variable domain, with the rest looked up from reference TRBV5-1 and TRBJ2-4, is KAGVTQTPRYLIKTRGQQVTLSCSPISGHRSVSWYQQTPGQGLQFLFEYFSETQRNKGNFPGRFSGRQFSNSRSEMNVSTLELGDSALYLCASSLGDGGGIQYFGAGTRLSVL.

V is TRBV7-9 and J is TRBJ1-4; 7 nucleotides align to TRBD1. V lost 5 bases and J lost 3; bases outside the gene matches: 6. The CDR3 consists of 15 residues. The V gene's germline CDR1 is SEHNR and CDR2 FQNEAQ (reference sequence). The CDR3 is CASSVGTAANEKLFF. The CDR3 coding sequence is TGTGCCAGCAGCGTCGGGACAGCCGCTAATGAAAAACTGTTTTTT.

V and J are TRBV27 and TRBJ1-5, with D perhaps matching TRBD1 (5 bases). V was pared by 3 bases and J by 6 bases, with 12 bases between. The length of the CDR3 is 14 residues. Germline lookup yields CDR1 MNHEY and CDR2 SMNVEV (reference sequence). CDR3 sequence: CASSLERGGQPQHF. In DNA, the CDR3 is TGTGCCAGCAGTTTGGAAAGGGGTGGTCAGCCCCAGCATTTT.

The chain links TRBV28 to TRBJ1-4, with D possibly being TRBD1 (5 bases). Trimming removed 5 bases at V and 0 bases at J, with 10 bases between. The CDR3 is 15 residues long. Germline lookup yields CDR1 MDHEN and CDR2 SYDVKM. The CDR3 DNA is TGTGCCAGCAGTCTAACAGGTGCAACTAATGAAAAACTGTTTTTT. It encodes CASSLTGATNEKLFF.

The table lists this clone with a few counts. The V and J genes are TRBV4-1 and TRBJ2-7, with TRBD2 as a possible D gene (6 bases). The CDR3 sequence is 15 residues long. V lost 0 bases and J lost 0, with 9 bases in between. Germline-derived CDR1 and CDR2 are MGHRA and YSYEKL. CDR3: CASSQDGGFSYEQYF. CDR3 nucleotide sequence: TGCGCCAGCAGCCAAGACGGGGGTTTCTCCTACGAGCAGTACTTC.

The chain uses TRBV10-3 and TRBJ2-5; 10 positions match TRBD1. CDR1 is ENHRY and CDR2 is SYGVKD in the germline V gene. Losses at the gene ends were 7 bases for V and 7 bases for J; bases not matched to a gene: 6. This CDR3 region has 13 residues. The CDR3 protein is CAITWDRGTTQYF. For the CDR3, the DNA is TGTGCCATCACGTGGGACAGGGGCACGACCCAGTACTTC.

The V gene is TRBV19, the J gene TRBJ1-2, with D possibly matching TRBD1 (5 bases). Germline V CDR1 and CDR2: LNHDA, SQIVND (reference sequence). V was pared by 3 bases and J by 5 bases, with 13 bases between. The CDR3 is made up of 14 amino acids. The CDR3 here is CASSIQTALYGYTF. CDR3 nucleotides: TGTGCCAGTAGTATCCAGACAGCCCTTTATGGCTACACCTTC.

The CDR3 DNA follows: TGTGCCACCAGGGACAGGGGGAGGATGGGCTACACCTTC. It encodes CATRDRGRMGYTF. The gene calls are TRBV12-3 or TRBV12-4 and TRBJ1-2; 11 nucleotides match TRBD1. This CDR3 comprises 13 residues. J lost 8 bases, V lost 10 bases, and 9 bases had no gene match.

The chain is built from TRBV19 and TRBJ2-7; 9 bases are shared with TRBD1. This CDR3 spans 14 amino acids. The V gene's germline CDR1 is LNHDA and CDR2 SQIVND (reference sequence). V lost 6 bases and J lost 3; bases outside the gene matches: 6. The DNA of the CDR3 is TGTGCCAGTAGCAGCGGGACAGGGCGCTACGAGCAGTACTTC. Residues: CASSSGTGRYEQYF.

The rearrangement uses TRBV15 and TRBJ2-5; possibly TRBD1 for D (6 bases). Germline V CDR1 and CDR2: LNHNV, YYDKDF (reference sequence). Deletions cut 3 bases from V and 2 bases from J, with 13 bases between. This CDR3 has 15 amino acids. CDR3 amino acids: CATSREWTAQETQYF. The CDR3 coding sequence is TGTGCCACCAGCAGGGAATGGACAGCACAAGAGACCCAGTACTTC.